Listed here are 19 T cell receptor beta chains from one sample, sequenced in a study of T cells in Graves' hyperthyroidism and ophthalmopathy. Amplification of TCR beta CDR3 regions used RNA as the template. First-round RT-PCR targeting the TCR CDR3 was performed with the HTBI primer set. MiXCR, run by TCRdb on the multiplex PCR reads, gives a single entry per CDR3 protein. The sample lists about 600,000 distinct CDR3 sequences; about 14% were seen once. Specimen: blood. These receptors originate from a woman aged 45-65 years with Graves' ophthalmopathy.

This clonotype was counted ten times or more. V and J are TRBV5-1 and TRBJ2-3, with 8 positions matching TRBD2. The CDR3 is made up of 15 amino acids. The J segment lost 4 bases and the V segment lost 8 bases, leaving 12 bases of the junction unmatched. Germline CDR1 SGHRS, CDR2 YFSETQ. The CDR3 bases are TGCGCCAGTGAACAAGCGGGAGCCTCAGCAGATACGCAGTATTTT. It specifies CASEQAGASADTQYF.

This clonotype has more than one count but fewer than ten. The gene calls are TRBV12-3 or TRBV12-4 and TRBJ2-7, with 9 bases matching TRBD1. The CDR3 totals 15 residues. Trimming cost V 4 bases and J 3 bases; bases outside gene matches: 7. The CDR3 spells CASSSTGGFIYEQYF. The CDR3 DNA sequence: TGTGCCAGCAGTTCTACAGGGGGCTTTATCTACGAGCAGTACTTC.

This clonotype appeared many times. CDR3 in amino acids: CASRAAVKNIQYF. The CDR3 DNA reads TGTGCCAGCAGGGCAGCGGTCAAAAACATTCAGTACTTC. This sequence joins TRBV28 and TRBJ2-4, with D possibly TRBD2 on 5 matching bases. The CDR3 spans 13 residues. Trimming cost V 6 bases and J 3 bases, with 9 bases left between them. CDR1 and CDR2 from the germline V gene are MDHEN and SYDVKM.

This clonotype was observed at least ten times. This rearrangement joins TRBV27 to TRBJ2-5; a weak D match, TRBD2 (6 bases). The CDR3 loop spans 14 amino acids. CDR1 is MNHEY, CDR2 SMNVEV, per germline (reference sequence). Trimming cost V 6 bases and J 2 bases, with 13 bases left between them. The CDR3 DNA sequence: TGTGCCAGCAGCAAACTAGCTCGTCAAGAGACCCAGTACTTC. It is translated as CASSKLARQETQYF.

The chain carries TRBV12-3 or TRBV12-4 and TRBJ2-2; 13 bases agree with TRBD2. Losses at the gene ends were 6 bases for V and 7 bases for J; bases not matched to a gene: 11. The CDR3 is 17 amino acids. The CDR3 reads CASSLLLAGGPSGELFF. For the CDR3, the DNA is TGTGCCAGCAGCCTACTACTAGCGGGAGGGCCTAGCGGGGAGCTGTTTTTT.

The chain joins TRBV19 to TRBJ2-1; 8 bases are a match to TRBD2. Per germline, CDR1 LNHDA and CDR2 SQIVND (reference sequence). The junction had 16 bases not matched to a gene; V was cut back by 9 bases and J by 9 bases. CDR3 size: 15 residues. CDR3 bases: TGTGCCAGCAACCCCAGCGGACTAGCTGCGGGTGAGCAGTTCTTC. Translation: CASNPSGLAAGEQFF.

The table lists this clonotype with many counts. DNA for the CDR3: TGCAGTGGAACTCGGACTAGCGGGAGGGGGGATACGCAGTATTTT. Translation: CSGTRTSGRGDTQYF. This chain links TRBV20-1 with TRBJ2-3, with 15 bases lining up with TRBD2. Losses at the gene ends were 7 bases for V and 6 bases for J; bases not matched to a gene: 8. CDR3 length: 15 residues. CDR1 is DFQATT, CDR2 SNEGSKA, per germline (reference sequence).

This clonotype was recorded a few times. One base away lies a much larger clone, so this may be a sequencing read error. The rearrangement joins TRBV7-9 to TRBJ2-7; D may be TRBD1 or TRBD2 (6 bases each). CDR1 is SEHNR, CDR2 FQNEAQ, per germline (reference sequence). This CDR3 is built from 14 residues. V lost 3 bases to trimming and J lost 4 bases, with 13 bases between them. CDR3 sequence: CASSFRGLDYEQYF. DNA of the CDR3: TGTGCCAGCAGCTTTCGGGGGCTTGATTACGAGCAGTACTTC.

Many counts were recorded for this clonotype. The chain has TRBV20-1 and TRBJ2-1; D gene uncertain. CDR1 and CDR2 from the germline V gene are DFQATT and SNEGSKA (reference sequence). The CDR3 has 16 residues. Trimming stripped 6 bases from V and 3 bases from J, with 21 bases between. The CDR3 DNA follows: TGCAGTGCAAGTCACATGGCCCCCGTAATCTACAATGAGCAGTTCTTC. As protein: CSASHMAPVIYNEQFF.

This clonotype has ten or more counts. This chain connects TRBV18 to TRBJ1-2, with TRBD1 matching over 9 bases. The length of the CDR3 is 14 residues. CDR1 is KGHSH, CDR2 LQKENI, per germline. After removal of 2 bases from V and 7 bases from J, the junction contained 5 bases not matched to a gene. CDR3 DNA: TGTGCCAGCTCACCAAGGACAGGGGAAACTGGCTACACCTTC. This gives the protein CASSPRTGETGYTF. Drawing the rest from reference TRBV18 and TRBJ1-2, the complete variable domain is NAGVMQNPRHLVRRRGQEARLRCSPMKGHSHVYWYRQLPEEGLKFMVYLQKENIIDESGMPKERFSAEFPKEGPSILRIQQVVRGDSAAYFCASSPRTGETGYTFGSGTRLTVV.

J is TRBJ2-2 and V is TRBV6-2 or TRBV6-3; D unresolved. Germline V gene data show CDR1 as MNHEY and CDR2 as SVGEGT. V shed 0 bases and J shed 4 bases, with 3 bases lying between them. The CDR3 spans 13 residues. The CDR3 DNA follows: TGTGCCAGCAGTTACTCCGGCACCGGGGAGCTGTTTTTT. Encoded protein: CASSYSGTGELFF.

This clonotype was detected only a few times. The V call is TRBV9, the J call TRBJ2-2, with D possibly matching TRBD1 (6 bases). This CDR3 comprises 14 residues. The V and J ends lost 4 bases and 5 bases respectively, with 12 bases between them. Germline V lookup: CDR1 SGDLS, CDR2 YYNGEE. Here the CDR3 DNA reads TGTGCCAGCAGCAACCGGGACAAGACCGGGGAGCTGTTTTTT. The encoded protein is CASSNRDKTGELFF. Based on the CDR3 plus reference TRBV9 and TRBJ2-2, the full variable domain is DSGVTQTPKHLITATGQRVTLRCSPRSGDLSVYWYQQSLDQGLQFLIQYYNGEERAKGNILERFSAQQFPDLHSELNLSSLELGDSALYFCASSNRDKTGELFFGEGSRLTVL.

There are a few counts of this clonotype. The chain couples TRBV11-1 to TRBJ1-2; D not certain. Trimming pared 6 bases from V and 4 bases from J, leaving 12 bases between. The germline V gene encodes CDR1 SGHAT and CDR2 FQDESV (reference sequence). The CDR3 is made up of 13 amino acids. The CDR3 nucleotides are TGTGCCAGCAGTTCGGGAGCGATCTATGGCTACACCTTC. It codes for CASSSGAIYGYTF.

This clonotype came up many times. The rearrangement uses TRBV28 and TRBJ1-1, with 9 nucleotides matching TRBD1. CDR3 size: 15 residues. The germline V gene encodes CDR1 MDHEN and CDR2 SYDVKM. Trimming took 3 bases from V and 2 from J; bases not matched to a gene: 4. This CDR3 is CASSFLDRGNTEAFF. The DNA for the CDR3 is TGTGCCAGCAGTTTCCTGGACAGGGGAAACACTGAAGCTTTCTTT.

This clonotype was seen only a few times. The chain couples TRBV13 to TRBJ2-2; 8 bases agree with TRBD2. Germline CDR1 and CDR2: PRHDT and FYEKMQ (reference sequence). This CDR3 is 17 amino acids long. Unmatched junction bases numbered 15, after V lost 1 base and J lost 11 bases. Here the CDR3 reads CASSLVGLAGDYSELFF. CDR3 nucleotides: TGTGCCAGCAGCTTAGTAGGGCTAGCGGGTGACTACTCCGAGCTGTTTTTT.

Remarks on this clonotype: This may stem from a read error, because a much larger clone lies one nucleotide away. The rearrangement links TRBV2 to TRBJ1-1; D ambiguous. This CDR3 is built from 12 residues. The V and J ends lost 4 bases and 7 bases respectively, with 10 bases between them. CDR1 is SNHLY and CDR2 is FYNNEI in the germline V gene. The CDR3 is CASSGGRGEAFF. In DNA, the CDR3 is TGTGCCAGCAGTGGAGGTCGGGGTGAAGCTTTCTTT.

This clonotype has a count of ten or more. The chain carries TRBV29-1 and TRBJ2-1; 7 bases line up with TRBD2. The germline CDR1 and CDR2 sequences are SQVTM and ANQGSEA. The CDR3 has 14 residues. V gave up 5 bases and J gave up 3 bases; unmatched junction bases: 7. CDR3 nucleotides: TGCAGCGTTAGGGACTACCACGTCTACAATGAGCAGTTCTTC. This encodes CSVRDYHVYNEQFF.

This clonotype was seen ten or more times. CDR3 in amino acids: CSAERESTDTQYF. The CDR3 nucleotides are TGCAGTGCTGAGCGGGAAAGCACAGATACGCAGTATTTT. This sequence joins TRBV20-1 and TRBJ2-3; 7 bases agree with TRBD2. V shed 5 bases, J shed 0 bases, and the junction held 2 bases outside the gene matches. This CDR3 has 13 residues. The germline CDR1 and CDR2 sequences are DFQATT and SNEGSKA (reference sequence).

This clonotype has a count of ten or more. This chain joins TRBV20-1 and TRBJ2-3; the match to TRBD1 covers 9 bases. The CDR3 runs 14 residues. Germline lookup yields CDR1 DFQATT and CDR2 SNEGSKA (reference sequence). J gave up 2 bases and V 4 bases, and 4 bases lay outside the gene matches. The CDR3 spells CSAKDRGSTDTQYF. CDR3 in DNA: TGCAGTGCTAAGGACAGGGGATCCACAGATACGCAGTATTTT.